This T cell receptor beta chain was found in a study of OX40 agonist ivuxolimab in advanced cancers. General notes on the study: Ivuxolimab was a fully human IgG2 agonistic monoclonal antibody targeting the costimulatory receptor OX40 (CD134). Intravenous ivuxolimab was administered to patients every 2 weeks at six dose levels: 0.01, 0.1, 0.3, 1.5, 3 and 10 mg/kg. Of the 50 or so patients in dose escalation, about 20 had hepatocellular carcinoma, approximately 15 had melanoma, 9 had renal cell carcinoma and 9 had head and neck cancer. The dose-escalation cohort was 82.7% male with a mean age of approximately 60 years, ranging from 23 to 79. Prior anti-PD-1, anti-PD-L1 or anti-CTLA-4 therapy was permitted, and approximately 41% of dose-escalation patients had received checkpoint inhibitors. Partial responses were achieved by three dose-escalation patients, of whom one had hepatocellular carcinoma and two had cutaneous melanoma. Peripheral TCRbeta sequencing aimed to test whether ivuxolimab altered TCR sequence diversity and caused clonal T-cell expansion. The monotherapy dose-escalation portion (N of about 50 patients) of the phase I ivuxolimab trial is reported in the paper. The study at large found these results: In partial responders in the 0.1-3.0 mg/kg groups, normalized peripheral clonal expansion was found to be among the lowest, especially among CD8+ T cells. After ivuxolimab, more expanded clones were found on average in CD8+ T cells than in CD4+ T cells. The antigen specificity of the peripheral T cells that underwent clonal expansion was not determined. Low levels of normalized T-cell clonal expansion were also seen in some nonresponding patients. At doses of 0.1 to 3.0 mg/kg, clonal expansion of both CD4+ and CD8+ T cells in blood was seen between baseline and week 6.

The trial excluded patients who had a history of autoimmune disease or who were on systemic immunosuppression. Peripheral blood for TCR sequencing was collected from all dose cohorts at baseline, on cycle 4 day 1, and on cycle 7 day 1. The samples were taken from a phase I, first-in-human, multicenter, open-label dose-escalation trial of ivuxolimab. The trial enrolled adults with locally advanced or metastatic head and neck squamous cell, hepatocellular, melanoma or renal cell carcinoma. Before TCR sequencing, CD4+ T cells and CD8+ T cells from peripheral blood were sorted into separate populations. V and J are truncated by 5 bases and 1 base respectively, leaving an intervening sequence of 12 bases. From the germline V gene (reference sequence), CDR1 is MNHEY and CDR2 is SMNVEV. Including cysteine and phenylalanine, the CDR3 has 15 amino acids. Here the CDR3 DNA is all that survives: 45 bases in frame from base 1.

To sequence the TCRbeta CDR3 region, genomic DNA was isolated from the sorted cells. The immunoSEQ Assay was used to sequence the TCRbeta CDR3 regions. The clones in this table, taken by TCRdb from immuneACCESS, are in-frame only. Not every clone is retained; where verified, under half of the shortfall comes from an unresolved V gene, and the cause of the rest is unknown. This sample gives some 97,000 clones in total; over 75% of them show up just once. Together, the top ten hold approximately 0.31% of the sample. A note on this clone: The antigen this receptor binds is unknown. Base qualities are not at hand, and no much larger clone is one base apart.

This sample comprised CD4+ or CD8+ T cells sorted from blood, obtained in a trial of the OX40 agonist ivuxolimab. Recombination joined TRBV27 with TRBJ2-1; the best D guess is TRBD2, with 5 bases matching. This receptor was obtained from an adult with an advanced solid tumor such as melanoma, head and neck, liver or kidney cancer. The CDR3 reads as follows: CASSKLVGSYNEQFF. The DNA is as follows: TGTGCCAGCAGTAAACTAGTAGGTTCCTACAATGAGCAGTTCTTC.